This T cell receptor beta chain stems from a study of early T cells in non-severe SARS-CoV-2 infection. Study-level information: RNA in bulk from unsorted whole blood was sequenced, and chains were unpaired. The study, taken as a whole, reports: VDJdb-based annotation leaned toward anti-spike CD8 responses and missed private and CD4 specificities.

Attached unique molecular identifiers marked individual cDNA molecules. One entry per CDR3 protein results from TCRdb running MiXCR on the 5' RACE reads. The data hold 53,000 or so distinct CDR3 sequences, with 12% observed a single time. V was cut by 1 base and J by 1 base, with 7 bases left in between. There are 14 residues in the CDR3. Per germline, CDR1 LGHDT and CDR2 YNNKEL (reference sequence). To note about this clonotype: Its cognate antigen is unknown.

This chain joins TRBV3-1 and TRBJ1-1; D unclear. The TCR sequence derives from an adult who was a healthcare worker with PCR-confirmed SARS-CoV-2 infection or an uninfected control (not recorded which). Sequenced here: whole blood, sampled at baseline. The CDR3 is CASSQGITNTEAFF. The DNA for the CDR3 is TGTGCCAGCAGCCAAGGTATTACGAACACTGAAGCTTTCTTT.